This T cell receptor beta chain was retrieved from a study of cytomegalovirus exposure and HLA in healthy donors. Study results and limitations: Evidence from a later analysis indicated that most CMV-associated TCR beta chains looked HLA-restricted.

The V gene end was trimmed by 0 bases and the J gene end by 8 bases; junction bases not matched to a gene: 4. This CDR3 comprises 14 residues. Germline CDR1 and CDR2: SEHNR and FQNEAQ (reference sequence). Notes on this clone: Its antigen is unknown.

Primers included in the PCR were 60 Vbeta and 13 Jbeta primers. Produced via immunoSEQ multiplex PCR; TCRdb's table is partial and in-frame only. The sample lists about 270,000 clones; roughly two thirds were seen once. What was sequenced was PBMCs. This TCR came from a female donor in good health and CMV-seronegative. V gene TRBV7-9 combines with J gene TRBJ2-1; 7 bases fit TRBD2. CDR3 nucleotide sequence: TGTGCCAGCAGCTTAGCGGGGGGGTGGGATGAGCAGTTCTTC. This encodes CASSLAGGWDEQFF.